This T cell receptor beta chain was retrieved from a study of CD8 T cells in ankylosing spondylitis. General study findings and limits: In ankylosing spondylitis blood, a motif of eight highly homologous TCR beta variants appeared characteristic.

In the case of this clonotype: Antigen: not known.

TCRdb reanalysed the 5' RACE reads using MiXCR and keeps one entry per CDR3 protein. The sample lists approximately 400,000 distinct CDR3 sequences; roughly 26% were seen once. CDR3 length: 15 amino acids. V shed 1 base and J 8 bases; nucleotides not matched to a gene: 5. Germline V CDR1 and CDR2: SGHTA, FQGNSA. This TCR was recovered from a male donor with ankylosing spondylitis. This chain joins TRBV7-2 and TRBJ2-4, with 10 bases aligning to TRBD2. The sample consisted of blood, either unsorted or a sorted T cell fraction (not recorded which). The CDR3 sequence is CASSLVLAGVDIQYF. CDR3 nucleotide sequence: TGTGCCAGCAGCTTAGTCCTAGCGGGAGTGGACATTCAGTACTTC. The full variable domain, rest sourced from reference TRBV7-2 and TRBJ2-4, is GAGVSQSPSNKVTEKGKDVELRCDPISGHTALYWYRQSLGQGLEFLIYFQGNSAPDKSGLPSDRFSAERTGGSVSTLTIQRTQQEDSAVYLCASSLVLAGVDIQYFGAGTRLSVL.